This TCR beta chain emerged from a study of cytomegalovirus exposure and HLA in healthy donors (TCRdb year 2017). For the study in its entirety: An earlier analysis of roughly 610 of the donors reported 276 Gb of sequence data and 95 million to 130 million unique TCR beta sequences obtained from some 170 million T cells. In a later genetic analysis, genome-wide SNP genotypes for 398 of the 666 donors were used, and that subset was treated as a discovery cohort. About 5 DR-DQ haplotypes were handled as single units for association and clustering, since linkage in the cohort was strong. Rather than using new phenotypic data, the later analysis identified candidate immune exposures from TCR beta sequences and from how often those sequences occurred across donors. Among about 400 genotyped donors of the cohort, an average of roughly 230,000 unique TCR beta nucleotide sequences was sequenced per donor, of which about 18% were non-productive. To study patterns of TCR occurrence, a later analysis re-analyzed previously published TCR beta repertoires from under 750 donors and added high-resolution HLA genotyping. Typing coverage differed by locus: A, B, C, DRB1 and DQB1 were typed in roughly 620-630 donors, DQA1 in approximately 520, DPA1 in 600 to 610, and DPB1 in 450 to 480. Both class I and class II loci were covered by HLA typing, at four-digit resolution. Donor age, sex, ethnicity and CMV serostatus were compiled alongside the repertoire data. Every repertoire in the discovery cohort had been generated on one and the same sequencing platform. The aim of the study was to test whether cataloging public T cell receptors could identify signatures of past pathogen exposure. Of the approximately 400 genotyped donors, approximately 83% fell in the genetic ancestry cluster associated with self-reported Caucasian donors. An early release covering more than 500 HLA-typed donors comprised about 300 gigabases of sequencing data and around 86 million unique TCR sequences. The study profiled the T cell repertoires of approximately 700 subjects by immunosequencing and related them to cytomegalovirus serostatus. The study combined high-throughput TCR immunosequencing, statistical association of individual TCRs with disease status, and machine learning to predict cytomegalovirus infection status. Along with the approximately 700-subject first cohort, a separate validation cohort of roughly 110 different subjects was used. To decide whether each TCR beta V gene segment behaved as functional or pseudogenic, an earlier analysis of some 600 of the donors relied on high-throughput TCR beta sequencing. The paper as a whole reports these results and caveats: A later analysis associated about 17,000 TCR beta sequences with specific HLA alleles at a false discovery rate of 0.05. In an earlier analysis of some 550 of the donors, most TCR beta V segments were observed in productive rearrangements about 87% or about 30% of the time, broadly matching IMGT annotations. Some IMGT-functional V segments, including TRBV6-2 and TRBV6-3, could not be told apart with the 87-base-pair reads, so those segments were excluded. It was suggested by the authors that the approach could potentially be generalized to other disease states and immunological phenotypes. This cohort had only TCR beta chains sequenced, and the lack of alpha or paired-chain data limited which features could be detected. Assigning TCR associations to individual alleles was difficult when HLA alleles, especially DR and DQ, strongly co-occurred. CMV serostatus was the only immune exposure information available for the cohort. Because some donors lacked HLA typing at each locus, the association tests relied only on the typed subset. In a later analysis, most CMV-associated TCR beta chains were found to appear HLA-restricted, with HLA associations seemingly driven largely by CMV exposure. The study gave a list of 150 to 200 TCR beta chains associated with cytomegalovirus. According to a later analysis, TCR association rates differed among HLA loci, with DRB1 alleles showing the most associated TCRs and HLA-C alleles showing the fewest. The presence/absence analyses assumed that sequencing depth was roughly uniform across donors, and that assumption may not be true. In vitro tests confirmed that a few of the cytomegalovirus-associated TCR beta chains recognize cytomegalovirus antigens. According to a later genetic analysis, donors in an Asian-associated ancestry cluster had fewer N-insertions in productive TCRs than the roughly 660-donor mean. Cytomegalovirus status was reported to be diagnosed by the classifier with high specificity and sensitivity in both the original and validation cohorts. Because counts were too low, around 18 rarely observed V segments, including chromosome 9 orphons, were left out of the earlier analysis of several hundred of the donors. Across donors, most TCR sequences were observed very rarely, whereas some public TCRs were present in many individuals. A group of highly shared sequence variants was considered likely to be a technical artifact of the sequencing pipeline. A later analysis found that HLA-associated TCR beta chains were more clonally expanded and had lower generation probabilities than equally common non-associated chains. In a later analysis, several top co-occurrence clusters were reported to appear linked to parvovirus B19, influenza, CMV and Epstein-Barr virus. V-gene and J-gene trimming of TCR beta chains was associated with a missense DCLRE1C variant in a later genetic analysis, and the association was replicated in an independent cohort. Linkage disequilibrium might explain the correlated functional status among segregating V segments, but an unknown experimental factor could not be ruled out. A further reported finding was that TCR beta sequences accurately predicted the HLA-A and HLA-B alleles for most subjects in the first cohort.

The cohort consisted of 670 or so healthy bone marrow donors. Cohort members were all nominally healthy when sampled, although unrecorded immune exposures were likely present. The donor tested CMV seronegative and was one of the 352 seronegative cohort members. A peripheral blood sample was collected from each donor, and TCR beta sequencing was performed on peripheral blood mononuclear cells. The Qiagen DNeasy Blood Extraction Kit was used to extract genomic DNA from the blood cell samples. Library construction relied on the immunoSEQ multiplex PCR assay. The multiplex PCR relied on a mix of 60 forward primers for TCR Vbeta segments and 13 reverse primers for TCR Jbeta segments. The CDR3 region of rearranged TCR beta genes was amplified from genomic DNA with a multiplex PCR assay. Amplified TCR beta libraries were sequenced as 87-base-pair reads on the Illumina HiSeq System. As for how the authors treated the data: In a later analysis, roughly 80 million unique TCR beta chains were counted across the roughly 700 repertoires, and some 10 million of these chains were shared by at least two donors. To remove PCR and sequencing errors, raw reads were error-corrected and collapsed into unique sequences using a nearest-neighbor algorithm that merged closely related sequences. CDR3 sequences were aligned to IMGT reference sequences to assign V, D and J gene segments. For a sequence to be retained, at least a six-nucleotide match to both a V gene segment and a J gene segment was required. Rearrangements were called productive when the CDR3 lacked stop codons and stayed in frame with V and J; all others were non-productive. CDR3 was defined by IMGT convention, running from the second conserved V-encoded cysteine to the conserved J-encoded phenylalanine. In an earlier analysis of approximately 590 of the donors, sequences lacking an unambiguous match to a single V gene segment were excluded. An earlier analysis of 587 of the donors classified V segments as functional when productive rearrangements were above 56.7% and as segregating when the standard deviation between donors was above 5%. A statistical classification framework was built for diagnosing cytomegalovirus status from the catalog of TCR beta chain sequences. In a later analysis, V and J genes were assigned by comparing TCR nucleotide sequences against IMGT/GENE-DB human TR gene sequences. A later analysis assigned CDR3 sequences and most-parsimonious VDJ recombination scenarios with the TCRdist pipeline. A later analysis defined each TCR beta chain by its CDR3 amino acid sequence plus V-gene family, and excluded reads lacking a unique V-gene family. As a way to deal with suspected cross-contamination and a sequencing artifact, a later analysis dropped under 600 nucleotide sequences that were highly shared and had low generation probability. In a later analysis, a clonal expansion index was calculated for each public chain from normalized within-repertoire ranks of inferred template counts. A later analysis computed generation probabilities with a VDJ recombination model fitted to out-of-frame rearrangements, and checked the results against IGoR. In a later analysis, TCR-TCR, TCR-HLA and TCR-CMV co-occurrence was scored with hypergeometric tests, and a repertoire-size bias correction was applied to TCR pairs. A later analysis estimated false discovery rates by permuting HLA or CMV assignments 20 times. In a later analysis, co-occurring TCRs were grouped with DBSCAN, and TCRdist sequence similarity was added when clustering was performed within HLA-allele-positive subsets. Repertoires with fewer than 30,000 or more than 120,000 public chains, plus five repertoires with anomalous nucleotide sharing, were excluded from co-occurrence clustering. TCRdb mirrors the immuneACCESS table, restricted to in-frame sequences. Some clones are absent from its copies; in checked studies, under half trace to an unresolved V gene, and the reason for the others is unknown. That table supplies the V and J calls and clone size; D and trimming were determined from the DNA. A total of approximately 160,000 clones appear in this sample, around 78% of them only once. More than 0.8% of the sample is in the top ten clones.

This clone was observed a handful of times. Its antigen remains unidentified. No base-level quality is on record; no much larger clone is a single base apart. The V and J ends are trimmed by 4 bases and 7 bases, leaving 10 bases between them. The CDR3 holds 12 amino acids from the cysteine to the phenylalanine. Only the CDR3 region is kept as DNA, spanning 36 bases read in frame from base 1. For CDR1 and CDR2, the germline V gene lists MNHEY and SVGAGI. The sequence came from a woman aged 35 to 49 in good health and CMV-seronegative. This sequence uses TRBV6-5 and TRBJ1-2, with a weak D call of TRBD1 (6 bases match). The sample taken for sequencing was PBMCs. The nucleotides are TGTGCCAGCAGTTCTTACAGGGTTGGCTACACCTTC. Translated, this gives CASSSYRVGYTF.